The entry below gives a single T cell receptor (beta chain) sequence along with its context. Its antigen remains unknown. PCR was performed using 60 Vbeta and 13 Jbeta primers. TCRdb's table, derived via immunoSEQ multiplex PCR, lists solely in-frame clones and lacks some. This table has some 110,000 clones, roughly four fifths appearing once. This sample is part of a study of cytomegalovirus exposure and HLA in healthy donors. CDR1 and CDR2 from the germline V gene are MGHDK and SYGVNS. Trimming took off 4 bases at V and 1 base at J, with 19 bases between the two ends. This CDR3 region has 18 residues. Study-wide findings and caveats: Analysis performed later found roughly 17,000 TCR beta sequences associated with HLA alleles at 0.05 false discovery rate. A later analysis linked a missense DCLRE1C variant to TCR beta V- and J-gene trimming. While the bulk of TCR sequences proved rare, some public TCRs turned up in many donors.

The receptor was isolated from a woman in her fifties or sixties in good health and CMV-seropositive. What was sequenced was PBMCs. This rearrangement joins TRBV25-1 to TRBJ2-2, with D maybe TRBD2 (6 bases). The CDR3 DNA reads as TGTGCCAGCAGTGGGAATATACTAGCCACCCTGAACACCGGGGAGCTGTTTTTT. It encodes CASSGNILATLNTGELFF.